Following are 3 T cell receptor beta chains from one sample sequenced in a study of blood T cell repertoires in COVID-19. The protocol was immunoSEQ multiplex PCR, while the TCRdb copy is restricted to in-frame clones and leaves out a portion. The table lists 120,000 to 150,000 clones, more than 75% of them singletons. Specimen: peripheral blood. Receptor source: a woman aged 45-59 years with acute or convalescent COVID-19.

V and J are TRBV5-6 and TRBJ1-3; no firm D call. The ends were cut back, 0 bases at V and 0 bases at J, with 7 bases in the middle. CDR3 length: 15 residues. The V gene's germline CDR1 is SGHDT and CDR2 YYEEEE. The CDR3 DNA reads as TGTGCCAGCAGCTTGGCTGGCCCCTCTGGAAACACCATATATTTT. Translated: CASSLAGPSGNTIYF.

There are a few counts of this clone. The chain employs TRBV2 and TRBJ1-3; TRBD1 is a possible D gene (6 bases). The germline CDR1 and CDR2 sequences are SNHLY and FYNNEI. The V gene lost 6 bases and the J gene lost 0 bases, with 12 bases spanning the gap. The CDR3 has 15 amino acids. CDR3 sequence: CASSGQLLSGNTIYF. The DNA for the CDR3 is TGTGCCAGCAGCGGACAGCTTCTCTCTGGAAACACCATATATTTT.

The CDR3 DNA is TGTGCCAGTAGTATAGCCTGGGACACTTTAACCGGGGAGCTGTTTTTT. Translation gives CASSIAWDTLTGELFF. The chain recombines TRBV19 with TRBJ2-2; D is perhaps TRBD1 (6 bases). The CDR3 is 16 amino acids. CDR1 LNHDA and CDR2 SQIVND come from the germline V gene (reference sequence). Between the trimmed V and J ends, which lost 1 base and 5 bases, there was a span of 14 bases.